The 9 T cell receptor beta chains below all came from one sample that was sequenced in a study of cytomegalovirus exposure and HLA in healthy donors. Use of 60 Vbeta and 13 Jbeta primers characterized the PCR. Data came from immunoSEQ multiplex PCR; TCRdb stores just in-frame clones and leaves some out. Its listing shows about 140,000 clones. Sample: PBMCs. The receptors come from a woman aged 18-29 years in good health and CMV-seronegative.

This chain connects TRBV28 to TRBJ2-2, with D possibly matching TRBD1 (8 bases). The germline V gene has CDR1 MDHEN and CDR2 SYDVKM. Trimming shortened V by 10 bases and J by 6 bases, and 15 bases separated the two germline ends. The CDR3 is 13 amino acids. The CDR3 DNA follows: TGTGCCATTCACAGGGGGGGGCCCGGGGAGCTGTTTTTT. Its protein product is CAIHRGGPGELFF.

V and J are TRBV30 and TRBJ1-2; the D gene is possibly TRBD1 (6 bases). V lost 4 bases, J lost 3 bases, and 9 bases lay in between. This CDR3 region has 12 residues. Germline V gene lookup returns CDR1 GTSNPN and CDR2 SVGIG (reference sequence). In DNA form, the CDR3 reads TGTGCCTGGACTACAGGGTACTATGGCTACACCTTC. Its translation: CAWTTGYYGYTF.

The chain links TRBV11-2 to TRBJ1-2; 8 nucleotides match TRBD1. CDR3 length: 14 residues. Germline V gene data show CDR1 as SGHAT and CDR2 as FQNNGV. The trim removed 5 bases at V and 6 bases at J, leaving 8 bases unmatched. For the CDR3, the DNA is TGTGCCAGCAGCAAGAGGGACAGGATGCATGGCTACACCTTC. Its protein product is CASSKRDRMHGYTF.

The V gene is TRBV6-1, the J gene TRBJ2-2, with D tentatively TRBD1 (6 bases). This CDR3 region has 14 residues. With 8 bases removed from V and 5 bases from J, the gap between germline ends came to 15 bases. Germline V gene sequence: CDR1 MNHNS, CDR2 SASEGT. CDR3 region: CASLTGGVTGELFF. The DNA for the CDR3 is TGTGCCAGCCTCACTGGGGGCGTAACCGGGGAGCTGTTTTTT.

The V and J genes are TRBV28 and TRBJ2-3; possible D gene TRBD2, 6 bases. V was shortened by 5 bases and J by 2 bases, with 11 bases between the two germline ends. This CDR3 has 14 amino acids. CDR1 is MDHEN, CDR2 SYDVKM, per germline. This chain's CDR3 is CASSVPGLTDTQYF. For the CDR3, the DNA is TGTGCCAGCAGTGTACCGGGACTCACAGATACGCAGTATTTT.

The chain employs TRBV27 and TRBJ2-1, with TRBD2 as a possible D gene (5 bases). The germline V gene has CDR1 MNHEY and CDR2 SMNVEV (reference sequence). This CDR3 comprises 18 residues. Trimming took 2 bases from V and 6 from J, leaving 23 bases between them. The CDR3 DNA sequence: TGTGCCAGCAGTTTACCACCCCAGGACTTCTATACTCGCAATGAGCAGTTCTTC. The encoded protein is CASSLPPQDFYTRNEQFF.

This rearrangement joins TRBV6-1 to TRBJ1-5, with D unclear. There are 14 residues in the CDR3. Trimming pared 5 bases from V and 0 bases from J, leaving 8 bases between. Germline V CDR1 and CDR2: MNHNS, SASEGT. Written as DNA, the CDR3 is TGTGCCAGCAGTCCACTCAATAGCAATCAGCCCCAGCATTTT. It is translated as CASSPLNSNQPQHF.

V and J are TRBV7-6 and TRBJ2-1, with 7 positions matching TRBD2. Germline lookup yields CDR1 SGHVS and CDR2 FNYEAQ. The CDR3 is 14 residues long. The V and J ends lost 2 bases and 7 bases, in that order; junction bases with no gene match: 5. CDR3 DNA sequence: TGTGCCAGCAGCTTATCCGGGACTACGAATGAGCAGTTCTTC. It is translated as CASSLSGTTNEQFF.

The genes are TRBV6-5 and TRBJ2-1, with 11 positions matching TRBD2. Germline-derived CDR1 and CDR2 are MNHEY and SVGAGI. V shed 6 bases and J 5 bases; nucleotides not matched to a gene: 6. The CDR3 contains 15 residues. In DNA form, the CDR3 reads TGTGCCAGCAGGAAGACTAGCGGGACCCACAATGAGCAGTTCTTC. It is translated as CASRKTSGTHNEQFF.